This T cell receptor (beta chain) came from a study of OX40 agonist ivuxolimab in advanced cancers. The protocol was immunoSEQ multiplex PCR, while the TCRdb copy is restricted to in-frame clones and leaves out a portion. The sample has tens of thousands of clones; more than 75% are singletons. This clone was observed a handful of times. The CDR3 extends over 14 amino acids. Germline V gene data show CDR1 as LNHDA and CDR2 as SQIVND (reference sequence). Trimming took 7 bases from V and 0 from J, leaving 9 bases between them. This TCR was sampled from an adult with an advanced solid tumor such as melanoma, head and neck, liver or kidney cancer. The sequences come from CD4+ or CD8+ T cells sorted from blood, collected in a trial of the OX40 agonist ivuxolimab. This chain joins TRBV19 and TRBJ1-4; the D is unclear. Here the CDR3 DNA reads TGTGCCAGTACCCCTACTGCAACTAATGAAAAACTGTTTTTT. Translating gives CASTPTATNEKLFF.